A single sample gave rise to the 26 T cell receptor beta chains below, sequenced in a study of T cell responses to AZD1222 COVID-19 vaccine. The assay was immunoSEQ multiplex PCR, and TCRdb's table has in-frame clones only and misses some. The data contain 150,000 to 200,000 clones, over 75% of them seen just once; the ten biggest clones take up roughly 6.9%. The material was peripheral blood, obtained on day 0 of AZD1222 vaccination. The origin of the receptors is an adult in good health.

The chain combines TRBV6-5 with TRBJ2-1, with 7 positions matching TRBD1. Losses at the gene ends were 7 bases for V and 9 bases for J; bases not matched to a gene: 9. Germline loops: CDR1 MNHEY, CDR2 SVGAGI. The length of the CDR3 is 13 residues. The CDR3 region is CASTETGEIEQFF. DNA of the CDR3: TGTGCCAGCACCGAAACAGGGGAAATTGAGCAGTTCTTC.

The gene calls are TRBV4-3 and TRBJ2-5; 7 positions match TRBD1. J gave up 3 bases and V 4 bases, and 8 bases lay outside the gene matches. The CDR3 consists of 15 residues. CDR1 is LGHNA and CDR2 is YSLEER in the germline V gene. The CDR3 DNA follows: TGCGCCAGCAGCCGAGACAGGGCAGCTAAAGAGACCCAGTACTTC. This codes for CASSRDRAAKETQYF.

The chain uses TRBV4-1 and TRBJ1-1; D gene unclear. CDR3 length equals 13 residues. The V gene lost 3 bases and the J gene lost 4 bases, with 9 bases spanning the gap. Germline V lookup: CDR1 MGHRA, CDR2 YSYEKL. The CDR3 loop is CASSQPGSTEAFF. For the CDR3, the DNA is TGCGCCAGCAGCCAGCCGGGAAGCACTGAAGCTTTCTTT.

As DNA, the CDR3 is TGTGCCATCAGTGAAGCAGGGGGTGACTCCTACGAGCAGTACTTC. Translation: CAISEAGGDSYEQYF. V and J are TRBV10-3 and TRBJ2-7, with 7 bases identical to TRBD1. This CDR3 is 15 amino acids long. The germline gives CDR1 ENHRY, CDR2 SYGVKD. V lost 3 bases, J lost 0 bases, and 5 bases stayed unmatched.

V usage is TRBV28 and J usage is TRBJ1-4; possibly TRBD1 for D (6 bases). Trimming cost V 2 bases and J 8 bases, with 12 bases left between them. The CDR3 is 14 residues long. Germline V gives CDR1 MDHEN, CDR2 SYDVKM. CDR3 sequence: CASSLRGAQEKLFF. The DNA for the CDR3 is TGTGCCAGCAGTTTACGGGGGGCACAGGAAAAACTGTTTTTT.

A single count supports this clone. Here the CDR3 reads CASSSRAGTEAFF. The CDR3 DNA follows: TGTGCCAGCAGCTCAAGGGCTGGCACTGAAGCTTTCTTT. The chain links TRBV9 to TRBJ1-1, with no clear D. In germline, CDR1 is SGDLS, CDR2 YYNGEE. This CDR3 has 13 amino acids. The V end was cut by 4 bases, the J end by 4 bases, with 11 bases between.

CDR3 coding DNA: TGTGCCAGCAGTTATGGAGGGGCGTACCAAGAGACCCAGTACTTC. The encoded protein is CASSYGGAYQETQYF. V and J are TRBV6-5 and TRBJ2-5; the D gene is possibly TRBD2 (6 bases). In germline, CDR1 is MNHEY, CDR2 SVGAGI. Trimming cost V 3 bases and J 0 bases, with 11 bases left between them. CDR3 length: 15 amino acids.

This chain links TRBV7-2 with TRBJ1-1, with 7 bases matching TRBD1. Germline CDR1 is SGHTA and CDR2 is FQGNSA. With V trimmed by 2 bases and J by 4 bases, 7 bases remained unmatched. The CDR3 covers 15 residues. The CDR3 sequence: CASSLIGGTATEAFF. In nucleotides, the CDR3 is TGTGCCAGCAGCTTAATAGGTGGGACAGCCACTGAAGCTTTCTTT.

The chain recombines TRBV4-1 with TRBJ2-3; no reliable D call. The CDR3 sequence is 14 residues long. Trimming took off 3 bases at V and 6 bases at J, with 13 bases between the two ends. CDR1 is MGHRA and CDR2 is YSYEKL in the germline V gene. The CDR3 nucleotides are TGCGCCAGCAGCCATGGACGCGTGGCGGATACGCAGTATTTT. Translation: CASSHGRVADTQYF.

V is TRBV28 and J is TRBJ1-5; 7 nucleotides agree with TRBD1. Trimming took 6 bases from V and 3 from J; bases not matched to a gene: 5. This CDR3 has 14 residues. Per germline, CDR1 MDHEN and CDR2 SYDVKM. CDR3 nucleotides: TGTGCCAGCAGGACGGGACAGTCCAATCAGCCCCAGCATTTT. It translates to CASRTGQSNQPQHF.

The chain recombines TRBV7-9 with TRBJ1-3, with D possibly TRBD1 on 6 matching bases. V was cut by 7 bases and J by 1 base, with 17 bases left in between. Per the germline V gene, CDR1 is SEHNR and CDR2 is FQNEAQ (reference sequence). There are 16 residues in the CDR3. Here the CDR3 DNA reads TGTGCCAGCAAAGGACAGCAAGATATTTCTGGAAACACCATATATTTT. As protein: CASKGQQDISGNTIYF. The complete variable domain, with remaining parts taken from reference TRBV7-9 and TRBJ1-3, reads DTGVSQNPRHKITKRGQNVTFRCDPISEHNRLYWYRQTLGQGPEFLTYFQNEAQLEKSRLLSDRFSAERPKGSFSTLEIQRTEQGDSAMYLCASKGQQDISGNTIYFGEGSWLTVV.

V usage is TRBV15 and J usage is TRBJ2-1, with D possibly TRBD1 on 6 matching bases. The CDR3 length is 15 residues. Germline values: CDR1 LNHNV, CDR2 YYDKDF (reference sequence). Trimming left V 1 base short and J 5 bases short, with 12 bases between. As DNA, the CDR3 is TGTGCCACCAGCAGAGTCGACAGGTGGGACAATGAGCAGTTCTTC. This gives the protein CATSRVDRWDNEQFF.

The rearrangement links TRBV5-6 to TRBJ2-3; D ambiguous. Germline V gene lookup returns CDR1 SGHDT and CDR2 YYEEEE. Trimming stripped 0 bases from V and 3 bases from J, with 5 bases between. The CDR3 loop spans 13 amino acids. CDR3 loop: CASSLGITDTQYF. The CDR3 bases are TGTGCCAGCAGCTTGGGGATTACAGATACGCAGTATTTT.

The gene calls are TRBV28 and TRBJ1-5; D gene ambiguous. Germline loops: CDR1 MDHEN, CDR2 SYDVKM. The CDR3 is 12 residues long. Trimming took off 5 bases at V and 7 bases at J, with 9 bases between the two ends. The CDR3 loop reads CASSAYRQPQHF. CDR3 DNA: TGTGCCAGCAGTGCTTATAGGCAGCCCCAGCATTTT.

The J gene is TRBJ1-1, the V gene TRBV27, with unresolved D. CDR1 is MNHEY, CDR2 SMNVEV, per germline (reference sequence). The CDR3 totals 13 residues. V was shortened by 2 bases and J by 11 bases, with 15 bases between the two germline ends. The CDR3 is CASSLRATGFAFF. As DNA, the CDR3 is TGTGCCAGCAGTTTACGAGCCACGGGGTTTGCTTTCTTT.

V usage is TRBV21-1 and J usage is TRBJ1-1. TRBV21-1 is a pseudogene segment. The CDR3 is made up of 12 amino acids. CDR3 nucleotide sequence: TGTGCCAGCAGGAATGGGGGCACTGAAGCTTTCTTT. This sequence encodes CASRNGGTEAFF.

This chain joins TRBV3-1 (or the pseudogene TRBV3-2) and TRBJ1-2, with D maybe TRBD1 (6 bases). Between the trimmed V and J ends, which lost 5 bases and 1 base, there was a span of 20 bases. CDR3 size: 17 residues. Per germline, CDR1 LGHDT and CDR2 YNNKEL (reference sequence). The CDR3 is CASSFYSRGGGNYGYTF. CDR3 in DNA: TGTGCCAGCAGCTTTTACTCCAGGGGCGGGGGTAACTATGGCTACACCTTC.

The chain couples TRBV11-2 to TRBJ2-5; 10 bases map to TRBD2. Germline V CDR1 and CDR2: SGHAT, FQNNGV. V lost 3 bases and J lost 2; bases outside the gene matches: 3. The CDR3 loop spans 15 amino acids. The chain's CDR3 is CASSLLAGEQETQYF. CDR3 sequence (DNA): TGTGCCAGCAGCTTGCTAGCGGGGGAGCAAGAGACCCAGTACTTC.

This rearrangement joins TRBV4-3 to TRBJ2-3, with D unresolved. Trimming pared 0 bases from V and 1 base from J, leaving 5 bases between. Per germline, CDR1 LGHNA and CDR2 YSLEER. The CDR3 covers 14 residues. The CDR3 sequence is CASSQDLGTDTQYF. CDR3 DNA: TGCGCCAGCAGCCAAGATCTAGGCACAGATACGCAGTATTTT.

This chain uses TRBV15 with TRBJ1-1, with D tentatively TRBD1 (5 bases). Trimming cost V 8 bases and J 10 bases, with 23 bases left between them. The CDR3 covers 14 residues. CDR1 and CDR2 from the germline V gene are LNHNV and YYDKDF (reference sequence). The CDR3 loop is CATRSPGEAPRAFF. The CDR3 DNA sequence: TGTGCCACCCGTTCCCCGGGGGAGGCTCCGCGAGCTTTCTTT.

The rearrangement uses TRBV12-3 or TRBV12-4 and TRBJ1-1; D is unresolved. The CDR3 runs 11 residues. V was cut by 5 bases and J by 7 bases, with 8 bases left in between. The CDR3 DNA sequence: TGTGCCAGCAGTCGGCAGTATGAAGCTTTCTTT. It translates to CASSRQYEAFF.

Here the CDR3 DNA reads TGTGCCAGCAGTTTATGGGGGGGGAACACAGATACGCAGTATTTT. Translated: CASSLWGGNTDTQYF. The chain is built from TRBV7-8 and TRBJ2-3; 7 nucleotides align to TRBD2. The CDR3 extends over 15 amino acids. V was clipped by 6 bases and J by 2 bases; unmatched bases: 8. Germline V gene data show CDR1 as SGHVS and CDR2 as FQNEAQ.

The chain couples TRBV19 to TRBJ1-5; 8 bases fit TRBD1. V shed 5 bases, J shed 6 bases, and the junction held 15 bases outside the gene matches. Looked up from germline, CDR1 is LNHDA and CDR2 is SQIVND (reference sequence). The CDR3 has 17 amino acids. CDR3 in DNA: TGTGCCAGTAGTGCTCGTCCCGGGACAGGTTTGGGTCAGCCCCAGCATTTT. Its translation is CASSARPGTGLGQPQHF.

The rearrangement links TRBV5-1 to TRBJ1-2, with D tentatively TRBD1 (6 bases). V lost 8 bases and J 3 bases, leaving 20 bases between the germline ends. This CDR3 region has 15 residues. Germline V gene lookup returns CDR1 SGHRS and CDR2 YFSETQ. The CDR3 DNA reads as TGCGCCAGTACCCGAGATCGGGGGGCTGACTATGGCTACACCTTC. Residues: CASTRDRGADYGYTF.

The chain combines TRBV6-6 with TRBJ2-7, with 10 bases matching TRBD2. The CDR3 extends over 14 amino acids. The germline CDR1 and CDR2 sequences are MNHNY and SVGAGI (reference sequence). J was trimmed by 4 bases and V by 4 bases; bases with no gene match: 4. The DNA for the CDR3 is TGTGCCAGCAGTTCCGGGACTAGCGCGTACGAGCAGTACTTC. It codes for CASSSGTSAYEQYF.

The V and J genes are TRBV5-6 and TRBJ1-5; 8 positions agree with TRBD1. The CDR3 has 16 amino acids. Germline V gene sequence: CDR1 SGHDT, CDR2 YYEEEE. The V and J ends lost 7 bases and 1 base, in that order; junction bases with no gene match: 10. The CDR3 coding sequence is TGTGCCAGCCCGACTGGGTACAGGGGGAGCAATCAGCCCCAGCATTTT. Its translation: CASPTGYRGSNQPQHF.